This is a list of T cell receptor beta chains from one sample in a study of shared clonotypes between healthy human individuals. Clones were read by immunoSEQ multiplex PCR, and TCRdb kept only the in-frame ones, dropping some. There are 2,500,000 or so clones in the sample; more than 90% occur only once, and about 0.13% lies in the top ten. Sequences were obtained from naive CD4+ T cells sorted from blood. The receptors originated from a man younger than 35 in good health. CDR3s include the opening cysteine and the closing phenylalanine or tryptophan. Fields, in order: D gene, clone size, J gene, V gene, CDR3 DNA, CDR3 protein. D genes are given only for firm matches. Where a row states a size, it is once, few, many or the class of an expanded clone; other rows omit it.

TRBD1 | - | TRBJ2-2 | TRBV30 | TGTGCCTGGACCTATACAGGGGGGCACGGGGAGCTGTTTTTT | CAWTYTGGHGELFF
TRBD1 | - | TRBJ1-1 | TRBV10-3 | TGTGCCATCAGCAACAGGGGGAACACTGAAGCTTTCTTT | CAISNRGNTEAFF
- | - | TRBJ2-3 | TRBV18 | TGTGCCAGCTCACCACCGTCGGCAGATACGCAGTATTTT | CASSPPSADTQYF
- | - | TRBJ2-2 | TRBV5-1 | TGCGCCAGCAGCCTAGAGGACGCCGGGGAGCTGTTTTTT | CASSLEDAGELFF
- | - | TRBJ2-4 | TRBV30 | TGTGCCTGGGCCTTTGGCAAAAACATTCAGTACTTC | CAWAFGKNIQYF
TRBD1 | - | TRBJ2-1 | TRBV6-5 | TGTGCCAGCAGTGCGGACAGGGAGAATGAGCAGTTCTTC | CASSADRENEQFF
- | - | TRBJ2-7 | TRBV30 | TGTGCCCGGGGAGGTCCGCTCTCCTACGAGCAGTACTTC | CARGGPLSYEQYF
TRBD2 | - | TRBJ2-7 | TRBV6-6 | TGTGCCAGCAGTTACTTAGCGGGGGGCCTCGACGAGCAGTACTTC | CASSYLAGGLDEQYF
TRBD1 | - | TRBJ1-6 | TRBV30 | TGTGCCTGGAGTAAGACAGGGGGCGGGGATAATTCACCCCTCCACTTT | CAWSKTGGGDNSPLHF
TRBD1 | - | TRBJ1-5 | TRBV18 | TGTGCCAGCTCACCCACAGGGGCGGAGGGGTATGGCAATCAGCCCCAGCATTTT | CASSPTGAEGYGNQPQHF
TRBD1 | - | TRBJ1-2 | TRBV2 | TGTGCCAGCAGTGAAGAGTGGGACAGGACGGGCTACACCTTC | CASSEEWDRTGYTF
- | - | TRBJ2-7 | TRBV12-5 | TGTGCTAGTGGCCACGACTCCTACGAGCAGTACTTC | CASGHDSYEQYF
TRBD1 | - | TRBJ1-5 | TRBV6-5 | TGTGCCAGCAGCCCAGACAGGGGGTATCAGCCCCAGCATTTT | CASSPDRGYQPQHF
- | - | TRBJ2-2 | TRBV6-6 | TGTGCCAGCAGTTACCAGAGTCCGCTCCCCACCGGGGAGCTGTTTTTT | CASSYQSPLPTGELFF
- | - | TRBJ2-4 | TRBV6-5 | TGTGCCAGCAGGGAAGCGGGAGCCAAAAACATTCAGTACTTC | CASREAGAKNIQYF
TRBD2 | - | TRBJ2-3 | TRBV9 | TGTGCCAGCAGCCGACTAGCGGGAGGTGTCGCAGATACGCAGTATTTT | CASSRLAGGVADTQYF
TRBD1 | once | TRBJ2-2 | TRBV18 | TGTGCCAGCTCACCGCCCGGGACAGCGAACACCGGGGAGCTGTTTTTT | CASSPPGTANTGELFF
- | - | TRBJ1-3 | TRBV14 | TGTGCCAGCAGCCAGGGCTTACTGGTATCTGGAAACACCATATATTTT | CASSQGLLVSGNTIYF
- | - | TRBJ2-7 | TRBV11-2 | TGTGCCAGCAGCTCCCAGGGCGGACTGAACTACGAGCAGTACTTC | CASSSQGGLNYEQYF